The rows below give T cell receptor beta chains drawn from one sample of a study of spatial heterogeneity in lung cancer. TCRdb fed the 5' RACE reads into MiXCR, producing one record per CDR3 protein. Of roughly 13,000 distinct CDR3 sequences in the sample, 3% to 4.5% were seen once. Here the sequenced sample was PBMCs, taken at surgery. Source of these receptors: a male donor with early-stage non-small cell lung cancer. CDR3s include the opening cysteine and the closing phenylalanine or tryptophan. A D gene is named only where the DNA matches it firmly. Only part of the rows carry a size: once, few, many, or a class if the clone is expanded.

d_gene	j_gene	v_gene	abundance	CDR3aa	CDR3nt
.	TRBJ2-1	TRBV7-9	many	CASSQRLQGRYEQFF	TGTGCCAGCAGCCAGCGTTTGCAGGGGAGGTATGAGCAGTTCTTC
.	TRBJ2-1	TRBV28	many	CASRASSGDLNEQFF	TGTGCCAGCAGGGCAAGCTCCGGAGATCTTAATGAGCAGTTCTTC
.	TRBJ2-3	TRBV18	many	CASSPGTAGWGDTQYF	TGTGCCAGCTCACCAGGGACGGCCGGATGGGGAGATACGCAGTATTTT
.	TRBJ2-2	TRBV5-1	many	CASSFWTATGELFF	TGCGCCAGCAGCTTCTGGACAGCCACCGGGGAGCTGTTTTTT
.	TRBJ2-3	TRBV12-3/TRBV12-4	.	CASSDTDTQYF	TGTGCCAGCAGTGATACAGATACGCAGTATTTT
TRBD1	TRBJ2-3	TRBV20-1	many	CSARETGDTQYF	TGCAGTGCTAGGGAGACAGGGGATACGCAGTATTTT
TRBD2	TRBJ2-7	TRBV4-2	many	CASSQGGGASYEQYF	TGTGCCAGCAGCCAAGGGGGAGGGGCATCCTACGAGCAGTACTTC
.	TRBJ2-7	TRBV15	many	CATSRAGTYEQYF	TGTGCCACCAGCAGGGCGGGGACCTACGAGCAGTACTTC
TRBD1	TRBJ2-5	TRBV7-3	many	CASSPGTGGYQETQYF	TGTGCCAGCAGCCCGGGGACAGGAGGGTACCAAGAGACCCAGTACTTC
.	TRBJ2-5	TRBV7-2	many	CASSLLGPETQYF	TGTGCCAGCAGCTTATTGGGGCCAGAGACCCAGTACTTC
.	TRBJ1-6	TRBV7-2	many	CASSALQGFVRNSPLHF	TGTGCCAGCAGCGCACTACAGGGATTCGTGCGTAATTCACCCCTCCACTTT
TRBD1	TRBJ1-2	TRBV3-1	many	CASSQDSGTGSNYGYTF	TGTGCCAGCAGCCAAGATAGCGGGACAGGATCTAACTATGGCTACACCTTC
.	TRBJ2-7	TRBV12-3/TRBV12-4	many	CASSRETYEQYF	TGTGCCAGCAGTAGGGAAACTTACGAGCAGTACTTC
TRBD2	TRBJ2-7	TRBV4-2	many	CASSQDVASGSHEQYF	TGTGCCAGCAGCCAAGATGTCGCTAGCGGGAGTCACGAGCAGTACTTC
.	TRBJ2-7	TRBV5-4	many	CASSLQPTYEQYF	TGTGCCAGCAGCTTGCAGCCAACCTACGAGCAGTACTTC
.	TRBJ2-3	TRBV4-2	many	CASSQDNGDTQYF	TGTGCCAGCAGCCAAGATAACGGAGATACGCAGTATTTT
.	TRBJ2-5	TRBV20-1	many	CSGGSDTQYF	TGCAGTGGGGGGAGTGACACCCAGTACTTC
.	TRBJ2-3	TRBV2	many	CASTGDGLKTDTQYF	TGTGCCAGCACCGGGGACGGGCTGAAGACAGATACGCAGTATTTT
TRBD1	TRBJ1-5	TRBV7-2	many	CASSYAGQGEHF	TGTGCCAGCAGCTACGCTGGACAGGGAGAGCATTTT